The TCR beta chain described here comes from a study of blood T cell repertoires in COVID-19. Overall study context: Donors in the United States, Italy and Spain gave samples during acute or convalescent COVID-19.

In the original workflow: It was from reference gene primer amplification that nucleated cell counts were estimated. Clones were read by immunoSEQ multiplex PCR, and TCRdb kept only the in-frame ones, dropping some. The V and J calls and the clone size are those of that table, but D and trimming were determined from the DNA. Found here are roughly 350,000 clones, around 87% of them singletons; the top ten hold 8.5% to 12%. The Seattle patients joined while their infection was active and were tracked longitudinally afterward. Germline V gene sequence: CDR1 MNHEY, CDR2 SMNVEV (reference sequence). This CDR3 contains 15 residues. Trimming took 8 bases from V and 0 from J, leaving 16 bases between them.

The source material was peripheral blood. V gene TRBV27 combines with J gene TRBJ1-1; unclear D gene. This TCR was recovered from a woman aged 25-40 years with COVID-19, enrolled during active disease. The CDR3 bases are TGTGCCAGCCCCGTGGCGGGTCTCATGAACACTGAAGCTTTCTTT. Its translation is CASPVAGLMNTEAFF.